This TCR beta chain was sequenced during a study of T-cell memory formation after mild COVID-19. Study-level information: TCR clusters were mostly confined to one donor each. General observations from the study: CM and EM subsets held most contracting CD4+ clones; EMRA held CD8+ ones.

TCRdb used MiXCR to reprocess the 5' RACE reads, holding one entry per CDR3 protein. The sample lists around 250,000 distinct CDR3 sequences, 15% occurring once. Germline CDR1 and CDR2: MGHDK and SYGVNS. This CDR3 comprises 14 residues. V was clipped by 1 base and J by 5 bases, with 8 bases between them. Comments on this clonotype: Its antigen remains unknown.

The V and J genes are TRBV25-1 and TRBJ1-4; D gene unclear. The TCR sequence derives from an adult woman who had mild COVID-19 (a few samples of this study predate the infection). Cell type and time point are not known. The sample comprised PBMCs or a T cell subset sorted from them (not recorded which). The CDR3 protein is CASSESGPNEKLFF. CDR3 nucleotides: TGTGCCAGCAGTGAATCCGGGCCGAATGAAAAACTGTTTTTT.